This record looks at one T cell receptor (beta chain) sequence and its context. Antigen unknown. Sequence at one end of the junction differs from germline and may be a read error. These data originate in a study of T cells in Graves' hyperthyroidism and ophthalmopathy. Study in general: Sampling of peripheral blood happened at initial diagnosis, prior to any treatment. The study's findings and limits: Prediction of ophthalmopathy progression came a median roughly 6.4 months pre-onset.

CDR1 is MNHNS and CDR2 is SASEGT in the germline V gene. The length of the CDR3 is 13 residues. Regions amplified from RNA transcripts were the TCR beta CDR3 regions. HTBI primers were used for first-round RT-PCR of the TCR CDR3. Each CDR3 protein is one row after TCRdb ran MiXCR on the multiplex PCR reads. The data contain about 550,000 distinct CDR3 sequences, roughly 20% of them singletons. V usage is TRBV6-1 and J usage is TRBJ2-7, with D tentatively TRBD1 or TRBD2 (5 bases each). The sequence derives from a man aged 18 to 30 with Graves' hyperthyroidism. Material: blood. The CDR3 DNA follows: TGTTCCAGCAATCCGAGGGACCCCTACGACCAGTACTTC. Its protein product is CSSNPRDPYDQYF.